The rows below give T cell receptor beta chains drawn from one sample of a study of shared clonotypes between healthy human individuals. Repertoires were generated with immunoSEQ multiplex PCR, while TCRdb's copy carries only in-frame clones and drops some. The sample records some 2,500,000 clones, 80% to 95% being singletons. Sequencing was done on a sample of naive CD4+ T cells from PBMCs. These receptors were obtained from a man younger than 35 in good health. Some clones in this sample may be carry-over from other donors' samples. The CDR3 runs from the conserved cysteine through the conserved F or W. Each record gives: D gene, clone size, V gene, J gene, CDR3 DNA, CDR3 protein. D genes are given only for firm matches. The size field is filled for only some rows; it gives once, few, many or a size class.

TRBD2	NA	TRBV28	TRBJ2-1	TGTGCCAGCACCCTAGCGGGGGGGCGAGAGCAGTTCTTC	CASTLAGGREQFF
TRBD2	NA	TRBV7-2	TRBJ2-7	TGTGCCAGCAGCCAGGGACTAGCGGGAGTCGAGCAGTACTTC	CASSQGLAGVEQYF
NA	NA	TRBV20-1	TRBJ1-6	TGCAGTGCTCCCTTGAGAGGGCTCCTCCACTTT	CSAPLRGLLHF
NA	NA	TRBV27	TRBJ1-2	TGTGCCAGCGGGCCCAAGAGTCCTTATGGCTACACCTTC	CASGPKSPYGYTF
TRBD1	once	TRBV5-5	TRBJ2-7	TGTGCCAGCAGCTGGGGACAGGGGGTCGAGCAGTACTTC	CASSWGQGVEQYF
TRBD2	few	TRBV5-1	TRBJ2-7	TGCGCCAGCAGCCCCACTAGCGGGATCCCCTACGAGCAGTACTTC	CASSPTSGIPYEQYF
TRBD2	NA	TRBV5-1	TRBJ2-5	TGCGCCAGCAGCGCCGGACTAGCGGGACAAGAGACCCAGTACTTC	CASSAGLAGQETQYF
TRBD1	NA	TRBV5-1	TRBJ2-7	TGCGCCAGCAGCGTGGACAGGGCGCGGGGAGGCGAGCAGTACTTC	CASSVDRARGGEQYF
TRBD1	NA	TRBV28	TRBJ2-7	TGTGCCAGCAGTTCGGCTTCGGGGACAGCGCTTCTAGGGCAGTACTTC	CASSSASGTALLGQYF
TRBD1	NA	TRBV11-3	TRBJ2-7	TGTGCCAGCAGCTCTCAGGGGGCGGGCGAGCAGTACTTC	CASSSQGAGEQYF
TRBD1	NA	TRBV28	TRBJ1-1	TGTGCCAGCAGTTTACCCCCGGGACAGGGAACTGAAGCTTTCTTT	CASSLPPGQGTEAFF
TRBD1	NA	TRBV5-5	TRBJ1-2	TGTGCCAGCAGCCTAACCGGGACAGGGGATCGTCATGCTGGCTACACCTTC	CASSLTGTGDRHAGYTF
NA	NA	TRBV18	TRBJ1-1	TGTGCCAGCTCACCCTTGGACAAGCCGGATAAAGCTTTCTTT	CASSPLDKPDKAFF
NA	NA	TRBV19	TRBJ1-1	TGTGCCAGTAGCAAAGCCAGGAAAACTCTTACACTGAACACTGAAGCTTTCTTT	CASSKARKTLTLNTEAFF
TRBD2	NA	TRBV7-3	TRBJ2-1	TGTGCCAGCAGCTTTACTTCCGGGACTAGCTACAATGAGCAGTTCTTC	CASSFTSGTSYNEQFF
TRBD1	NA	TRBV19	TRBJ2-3	TGTGCCAGTAGTATAGGGACAGGGGTGACAGATACGCAGTATTTT	CASSIGTGVTDTQYF
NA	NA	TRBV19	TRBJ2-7	TGTGCCAGTAGTATAGCTGTGCGAAGCGGTTACGAGCAGTACTTC	CASSIAVRSGYEQYF
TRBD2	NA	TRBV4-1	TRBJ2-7	TGCGCCAGCAGCTCCAGAGCGGGGTGGGAATACGAGCAGTACTTC	CASSSRAGWEYEQYF
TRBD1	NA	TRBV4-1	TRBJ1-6	TGCGCCAGCAGCGGACGGGACAGAGTTAATTCACCCCTCCACTTT	CASSGRDRVNSPLHF
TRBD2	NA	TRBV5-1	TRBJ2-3	TGCGCCAGCAGCTTGGCCCCGGGAGGCAACACAGATACGCAGTATTTT	CASSLAPGGNTDTQYF
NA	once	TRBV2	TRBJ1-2	TGTGCCAGCAGTGAATTGGCAGGGCCTATAGGTGGCTACACCTTC	CASSELAGPIGGYTF
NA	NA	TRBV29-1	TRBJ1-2	TGCAGCGTTGGACAGGCGGCGGACTATGGCTACACCTTC	CSVGQAADYGYTF
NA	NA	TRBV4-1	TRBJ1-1	TGCGCCAGCAGCCGCCGGGATTTACCTACGAACACTGAAGCTTTCTTT	CASSRRDLPTNTEAFF
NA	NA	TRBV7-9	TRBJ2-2	TGTGCCAGCAGCTTGGGTCTGGCCGGGGAGCTGTTTTTT	CASSLGLAGELFF
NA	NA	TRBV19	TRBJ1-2	TGTGCCAGTATCCCTCCCGGGGGCCAGCGGCATAGTGGCTACACCTTC	CASIPPGGQRHSGYTF
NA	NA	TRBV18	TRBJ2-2	TGTGCCAGCTCACCATATACTGGACGAAGCACCGGGGAGCTGTTTTTT	CASSPYTGRSTGELFF
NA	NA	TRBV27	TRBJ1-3	TGTGCCAGCAGTTACAAGAGCTCTGGAAACACCATATATTTT	CASSYKSSGNTIYF
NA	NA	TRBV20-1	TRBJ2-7	TGCAGTGCTAGCCGAGGTTCTAGCGATCTTTGG	CSASRGSSDLW